Below, one TCR beta chain is given with its context. The antigen is undetermined. The data were obtained in a study of cytomegalovirus exposure and HLA in healthy donors. Study-wide points: Cytomegalovirus association was assigned to more than 150 TCR beta chains.

Vbeta (60) and Jbeta (13) primers were used in the PCR. Assay used: immunoSEQ multiplex PCR; TCRdb lists only in-frame clones, some missing. The data show 130,000 or so clones, approximately 84% seen once. The germline V gene has CDR1 LNHNV and CDR2 YYDKDF (reference sequence). This CDR3 has 14 amino acids. The V gene lost 1 base and the J gene lost 3 bases, with 6 bases spanning the gap. The chain employs TRBV15 and TRBJ2-2; D remains unclear. The clonotype originates from a woman aged 18 to 35 in good health and CMV-seronegative. Sequenced input: PBMCs. The DNA of the CDR3 is TGTGCCACCAGCAGAGTCCCTTACACCGGGGAGCTGTTTTTT. This translates into CATSRVPYTGELFF. Supplemented by reference TRBV15 and TRBJ2-2, the full variable domain reads DAMVIQNPRYQVTQFGKPVTLSCSQTLNHNVMYWYQQKSSQAPKLLFHYYDKDFNNEADTPDNFQSRRPNTSFCFLDIRSPGLGDTAMYLCATSRVPYTGELFFGEGSRLTVL.